These T cell receptor beta chains were read from a single sample in a study of T-cell reconstitution after alpha-beta-depleted transplantation in children. TCRdb re-called the PCR reads through MiXCR, storing one row per CDR3 protein. The repertoire holds about 230,000 distinct CDR3 sequences, with 11% as singletons. This sample comprised PBMCs, obtained before TCRalphabeta/CD19-depleted stem cell transplant. These receptors were obtained from a child less than two years old with acute myeloid leukemia, due to receive a stem cell transplant. Both conserved end residues are part of each CDR3. A D gene is named only where the DNA matches it firmly. Rows may omit the clone size; those that give it use once, few, many or a size class.

CDR3nt	CDR3aa	v_gene	j_gene	len	d_gene	abundance
TGCAGTGCGCAGCGGGATTACAATGAGCAGTTCTTC	CSAQRDYNEQFF	TRBV20-1	TRBJ2-1	12	TRBD2	many
TGTGCCAGCAGCTTAGAAAGAGAGAAACGCGGGGAGCTGTTTTTT	CASSLEREKRGELFF	TRBV11-2	TRBJ2-2	15	-	many
TGCGCCAGCAGCCCTCTTCGTTGCACAGATACGCAGTATTTT	CASSPLRCTDTQYF	TRBV4-1	TRBJ2-3	14	-	few
TGCGCCAGCAGGCCTAGATGGGGCACCGGGGAGCTGTTTTTT	CASRPRWGTGELFF	TRBV5-1	TRBJ2-2	14	-	many
TGCAGTGTCAGAAACGGTGTCTATGGCTACACCTTC	CSVRNGVYGYTF	TRBV20-1	TRBJ1-2	12	-	many
TGTGCCAGCAGCTTGGGACCGGGACAGGATAACTATGGCTACACCTTC	CASSLGPGQDNYGYTF	TRBV7-9	TRBJ1-2	16	TRBD1	many
TGTGCCAGCAGCTTAGGAGGGGCGAGGGACTCCTACGAGCAGTACTTC	CASSLGGARDSYEQYF	TRBV11-2	TRBJ2-7	16	-	many
TGCGCCAGCAGCCTAGACCTATCTGGGGCCAACGTCCTGACTTTC	CASSLDLSGANVLTF	TRBV5-1	TRBJ2-6	15	-	many
TGTGCCAGCAGTGTATATGCAAGGGGAGAGACCCAGTACTTC	CASSVYARGETQYF	TRBV25-1	TRBJ2-5	14	-	many
TGCAGTGCTAGAGAGCAGCGGGCAAGAGATACGCAGTATTTT	CSAREQRARDTQYF	TRBV20-1	TRBJ2-3	14	-	many
TGTGCCAGCAGTGCGCCGGACGGAATCTATGGCTACACCTTC	CASSAPDGIYGYTF	TRBV25-1	TRBJ1-2	14	-	many
TGTGCCACCAGCAGGGTTAATTCACCCCTCCACTTT	CATSRVNSPLHF	TRBV15	TRBJ1-6	12	-	many
TGCGCCAGCAGCCAAGCCCTCAAGACTAGCGGGAGGGCCCATGAGCAGTTCTTC	CASSQALKTSGRAHEQFF	TRBV4-1	TRBJ2-1	18	TRBD2	-
TGCAGTGCTACCAATGCCGGACCCGAGCCCTCGTACAATGAGCAGTTCTTC	CSATNAGPEPSYNEQFF	TRBV20-1	TRBJ2-1	17	-	many
TGCAGTGCTAATGTACGGGGTGGTGGAAACACCATATATTTT	CSANVRGGGNTIYF	TRBV20-1	TRBJ1-3	14	-	many
TGTGCCAGCAGCTTAGCGTCTCGAGCTAGCACAGATACGCAGTATTTT	CASSLASRASTDTQYF	TRBV7-9	TRBJ2-3	16	-	many
TGTGCCAGCAGTCACCCGACGGGGAGGAGGTACGCTGAAGCTTTCTTT	CASSHPTGRRYAEAFF	TRBV12-3/TRBV12-4	TRBJ1-1	16	-	many
TGTGCCAGCAGTTCACAGGGTCCCGGGGAGCTGTTTTTT	CASSSQGPGELFF	TRBV28	TRBJ2-2	13	-	-
TGTGCCAGTAGTCTGGGTTCCATGAGCACTGAAGCTTTCTTT	CASSLGSMSTEAFF	TRBV19	TRBJ1-1	14	-	many
TGTGCCAGCACCATGGACAGGCCCCAAGAGACCCAGTACTTC	CASTMDRPQETQYF	TRBV28	TRBJ2-5	14	TRBD1	-
TGTGCCAGCAGTTTTGTTTCGCGGGTACTGAGGGGGGATAGCAGCACCGGGGAGCTGTTTTTT	CASSFVSRVLRGDSSTGELFF	TRBV12-3/TRBV12-4	TRBJ2-2	21	-	many
TGTGCCACCAGTGATTTAGGGGCAGGGGATGAGCAGTTCTTC	CATSDLGAGDEQFF	TRBV24-1	TRBJ2-1	14	-	-
TGTGCCAGCAGGTCCCAGGCGGGGCCGCGCAATGAGCAGTTCTTC	CASRSQAGPRNEQFF	TRBV12-3/TRBV12-4	TRBJ2-1	15	-	-
TGTGCCAGCAGTTACGGCAGGGGGAGCGACGAGCAGTACTTC	CASSYGRGSDEQYF	TRBV6-2/TRBV6-3	TRBJ2-7	14	TRBD1	few
TGTGCCAGCTCACCACCGGCGGCAAGCTCCTACAATGAGCAGTTCTTC	CASSPPAASSYNEQFF	TRBV18	TRBJ2-1	16	-	few
TGCAGTGCTATACAGGGGGTAGCCAAAAACATTCAGTACTTC	CSAIQGVAKNIQYF	TRBV20-1	TRBJ2-4	14	TRBD1	many
TGCAGCGTTGCCCTCGGGGCGGGAGGTCGTAATGAGCAGTTCTTC	CSVALGAGGRNEQFF	TRBV29-1	TRBJ2-1	15	TRBD2	many
TGTGCCAGCACTGGCGGACAGGGGACTTTCTTT	CASTGGQGTFF	TRBV6-5	TRBJ1-1	11	TRBD1	many
TGTGCCAGCTCACCCAATACAGGGAACACCGGGGAGCTGTTTTTT	CASSPNTGNTGELFF	TRBV18	TRBJ2-2	15	-	few
TGTGCCAGCAGCCAAGAGAGGGGCTGGACAGGGTGGATGAACACTGAAGCTTTCTTT	CASSQERGWTGWMNTEAFF	TRBV4-2	TRBJ1-1	19	TRBD1	few
TGTGCCAGCAGCTTAGTTTTTAGGGAGGATGTGACCCAGTACTTC	CASSLVFREDVTQYF	TRBV7-2	TRBJ2-5	15	-	many
TGTGCCAGCCGGACGGGGGGCGGGAATGAGCAGTTCTTC	CASRTGGGNEQFF	TRBV25-1	TRBJ2-1	13	-	many
TGCGCCAGCAGCCCAGGAACCAGGGGGCGTACCGGGGAGCTGTTTTTT	CASSPGTRGRTGELFF	TRBV5-1	TRBJ2-2	16	TRBD1	many
TGTGCCGGCAGCGTAGGAAGAGGGCGAAACACTGAAGCGTTCTTT	CAGSVGRGRNTEAFF	TRBV9	TRBJ1-1	15	-	-
TGTGCCACCAGCGACTGGAACACCGGGGAGCTGTTTTTT	CATSDWNTGELFF	TRBV15	TRBJ2-2	13	-	many
TGTGCCAGCAGTTACTCTATGGCGGGGGGAAGCCAAGAGACCCAGTACTTC	CASSYSMAGGSQETQYF	TRBV6-5	TRBJ2-5	17	TRBD2	many
TGTGCCATGGGCCCCGGGGGCCGCTCCTACAATGAGCAGTTCTTC	CAMGPGGRSYNEQFF	TRBV5-6	TRBJ2-1	15	-	-